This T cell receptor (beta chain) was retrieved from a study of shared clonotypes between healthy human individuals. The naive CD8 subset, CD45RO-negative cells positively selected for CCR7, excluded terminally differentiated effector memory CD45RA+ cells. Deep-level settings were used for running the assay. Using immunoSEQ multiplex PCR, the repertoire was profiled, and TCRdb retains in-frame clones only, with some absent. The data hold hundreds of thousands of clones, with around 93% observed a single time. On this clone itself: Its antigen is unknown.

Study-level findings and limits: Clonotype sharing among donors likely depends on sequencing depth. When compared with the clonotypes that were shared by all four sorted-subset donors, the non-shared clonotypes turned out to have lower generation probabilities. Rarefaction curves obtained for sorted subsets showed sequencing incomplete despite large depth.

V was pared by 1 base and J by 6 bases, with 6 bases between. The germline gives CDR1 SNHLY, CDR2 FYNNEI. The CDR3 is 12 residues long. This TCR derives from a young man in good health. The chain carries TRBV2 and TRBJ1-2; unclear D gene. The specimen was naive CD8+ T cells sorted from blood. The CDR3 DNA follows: TGTGCCAGCAGTGAAGAAAGGGATGGCTACACCTTC. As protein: CASSEERDGYTF.